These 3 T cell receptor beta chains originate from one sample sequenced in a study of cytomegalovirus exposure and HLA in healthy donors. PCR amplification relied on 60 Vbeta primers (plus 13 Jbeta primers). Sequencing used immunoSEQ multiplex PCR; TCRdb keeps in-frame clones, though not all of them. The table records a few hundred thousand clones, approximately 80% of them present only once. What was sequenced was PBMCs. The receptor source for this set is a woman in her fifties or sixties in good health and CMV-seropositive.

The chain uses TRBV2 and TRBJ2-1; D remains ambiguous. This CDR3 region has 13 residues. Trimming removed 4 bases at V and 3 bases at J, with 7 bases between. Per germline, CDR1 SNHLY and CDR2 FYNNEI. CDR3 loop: CASSVEVYNEQFF. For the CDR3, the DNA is TGTGCCAGCAGTGTAGAGGTCTACAATGAGCAGTTCTTC.

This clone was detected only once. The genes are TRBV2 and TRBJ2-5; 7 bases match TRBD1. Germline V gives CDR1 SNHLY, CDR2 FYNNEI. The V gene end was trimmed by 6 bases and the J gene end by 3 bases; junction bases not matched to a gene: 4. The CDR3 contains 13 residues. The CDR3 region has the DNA TGTGCCAGCAGCCCCACAGGGGAAGAGACCCAGTACTTC. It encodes CASSPTGEETQYF.

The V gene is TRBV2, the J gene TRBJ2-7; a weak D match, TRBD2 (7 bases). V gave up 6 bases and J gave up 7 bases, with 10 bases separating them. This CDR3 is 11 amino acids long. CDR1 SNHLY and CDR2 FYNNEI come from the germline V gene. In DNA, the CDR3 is TGTGCCAGCAGGGAGGGGGGGGAGCAGTACTTC. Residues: CASREGGEQYF.